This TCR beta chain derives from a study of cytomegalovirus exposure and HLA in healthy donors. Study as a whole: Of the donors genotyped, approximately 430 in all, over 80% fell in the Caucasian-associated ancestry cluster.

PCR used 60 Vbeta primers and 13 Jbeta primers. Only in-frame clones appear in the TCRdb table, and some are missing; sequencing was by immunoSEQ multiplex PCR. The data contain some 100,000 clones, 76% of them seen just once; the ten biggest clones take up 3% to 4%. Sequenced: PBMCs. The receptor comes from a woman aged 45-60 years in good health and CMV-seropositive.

CDR3 in DNA: TGCAGCGTTGTGGACAGGGAAGCTAACTATGGCTACACCTTC. Protein: CSVVDREANYGYTF. V usage is TRBV29-1 and J usage is TRBJ1-2; TRBD1 matches at 8 bases. The germline V gene has CDR1 SQVTM and CDR2 ANQGSEA. The CDR3 runs to 14 residues. V lost 4 bases to trimming and J lost 0 bases; unmatched junction nucleotides: 4. The full variable domain, with the rest looked up from reference TRBV29-1 and TRBJ1-2, is SAVISQKPSRDICQRGTSLTIQCQVDSQVTMMFWYRQQPGQSLTLIATANQGSEATYESGFVIDKFPISRPNLTFSTLTVSNMSPEDSSIYLCSVVDREANYGYTFGSGTRLTVV.